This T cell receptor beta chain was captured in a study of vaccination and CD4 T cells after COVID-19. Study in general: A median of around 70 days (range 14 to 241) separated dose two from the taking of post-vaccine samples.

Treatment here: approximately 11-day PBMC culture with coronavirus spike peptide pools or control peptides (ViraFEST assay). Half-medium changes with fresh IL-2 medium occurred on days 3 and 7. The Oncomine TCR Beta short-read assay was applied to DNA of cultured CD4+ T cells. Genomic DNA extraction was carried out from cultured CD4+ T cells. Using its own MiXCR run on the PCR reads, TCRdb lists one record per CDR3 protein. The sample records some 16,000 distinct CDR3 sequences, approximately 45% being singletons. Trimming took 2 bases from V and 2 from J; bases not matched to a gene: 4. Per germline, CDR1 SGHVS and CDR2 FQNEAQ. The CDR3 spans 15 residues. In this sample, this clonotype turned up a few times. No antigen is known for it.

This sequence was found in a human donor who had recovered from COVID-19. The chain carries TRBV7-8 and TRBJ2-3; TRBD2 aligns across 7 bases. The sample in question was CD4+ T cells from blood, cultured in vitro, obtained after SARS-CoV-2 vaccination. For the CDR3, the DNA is TGTGCCAGCAGCTTACGAAGCGGGAACACAGATACGCAGTATTTT. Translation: CASSLRSGNTDTQYF.